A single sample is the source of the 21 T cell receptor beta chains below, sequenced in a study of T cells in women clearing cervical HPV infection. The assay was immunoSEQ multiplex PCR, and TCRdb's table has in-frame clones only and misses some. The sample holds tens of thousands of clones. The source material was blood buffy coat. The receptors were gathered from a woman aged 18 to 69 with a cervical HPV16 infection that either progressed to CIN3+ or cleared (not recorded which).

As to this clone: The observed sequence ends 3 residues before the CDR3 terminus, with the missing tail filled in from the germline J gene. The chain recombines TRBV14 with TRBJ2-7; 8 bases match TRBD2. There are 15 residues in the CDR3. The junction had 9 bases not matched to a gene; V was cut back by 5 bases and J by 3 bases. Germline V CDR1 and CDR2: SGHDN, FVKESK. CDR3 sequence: CASSSLAGLGYEQYF. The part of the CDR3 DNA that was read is TGTGCCAGCAGCTCATTAGCGGGATTGGGCTACGAG.

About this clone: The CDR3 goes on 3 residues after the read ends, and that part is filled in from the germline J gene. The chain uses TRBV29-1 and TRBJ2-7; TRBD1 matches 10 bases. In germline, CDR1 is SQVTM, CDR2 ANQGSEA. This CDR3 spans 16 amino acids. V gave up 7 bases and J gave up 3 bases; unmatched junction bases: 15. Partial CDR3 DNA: TGCAGCGCCCGGACAGGGGGGTTGTTCGATTACTACGAG. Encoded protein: CSARTGGLFDYYE. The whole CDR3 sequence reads CSARTGGLFDYYEQYF.

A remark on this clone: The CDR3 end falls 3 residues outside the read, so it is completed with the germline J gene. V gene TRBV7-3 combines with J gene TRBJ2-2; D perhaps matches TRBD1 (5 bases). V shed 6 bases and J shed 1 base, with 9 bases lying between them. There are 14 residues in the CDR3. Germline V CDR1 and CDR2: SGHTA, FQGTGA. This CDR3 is CASRDQGNTGELFF. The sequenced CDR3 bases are TGTGCCAGCAGGGACCAGGGGAACACCGGGGAG.

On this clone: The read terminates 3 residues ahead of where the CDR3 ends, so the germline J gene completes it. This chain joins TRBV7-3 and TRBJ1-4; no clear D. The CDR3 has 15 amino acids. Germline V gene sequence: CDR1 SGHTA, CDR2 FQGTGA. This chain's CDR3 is CASSNSRARNSPLFF. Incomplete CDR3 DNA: TGTGCCAGCAGCAACTCGCGGGCCAGGAATTCACCA.

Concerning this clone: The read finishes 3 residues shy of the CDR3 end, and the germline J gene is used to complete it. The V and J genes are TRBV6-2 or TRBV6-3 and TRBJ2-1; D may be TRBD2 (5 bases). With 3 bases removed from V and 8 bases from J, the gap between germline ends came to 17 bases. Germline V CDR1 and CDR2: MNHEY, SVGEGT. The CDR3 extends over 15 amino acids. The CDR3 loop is CASSYRFGSGDEQFF. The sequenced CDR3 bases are TGTGCCAGCAGTTATAGGTTTGGCTCCGGGGATGAG.

CDR3 loop: CASSLQGAGDEKLFF. The CDR3 bases that were read are TGTGCCAGTAGTCTACAGGGGGCGGGGGATGAAAAG. The chain carries TRBV19 and TRBJ2-2; TRBD1 agrees at 9 bases. The DNA ends 3 residues before the CDR3 does, and the rest of the CDR3 is filled in from the germline J gene. Germline V gene sequence: CDR1 LNHDA, CDR2 SQIVND (reference sequence). The CDR3 totals 15 residues.

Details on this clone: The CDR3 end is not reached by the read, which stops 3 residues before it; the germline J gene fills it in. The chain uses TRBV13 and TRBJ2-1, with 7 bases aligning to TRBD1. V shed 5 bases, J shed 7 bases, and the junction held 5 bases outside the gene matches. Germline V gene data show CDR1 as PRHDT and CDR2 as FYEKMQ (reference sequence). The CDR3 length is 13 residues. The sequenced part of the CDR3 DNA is TGTGCCAGCAGCGAGACAGGGTGGAATGAG. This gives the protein CASSETGWNE. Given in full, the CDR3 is CASSETGWNEQFF.

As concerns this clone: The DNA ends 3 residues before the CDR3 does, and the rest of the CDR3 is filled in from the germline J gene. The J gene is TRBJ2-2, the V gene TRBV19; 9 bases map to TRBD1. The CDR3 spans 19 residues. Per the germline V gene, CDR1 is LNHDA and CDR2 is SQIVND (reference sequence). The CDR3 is CASTSGTGRSGKTNEKLFF. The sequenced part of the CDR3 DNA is TGTGCCAGTACATCCGGGACAGGGAGAAGTGGAAAAACTAATGAAAAG.

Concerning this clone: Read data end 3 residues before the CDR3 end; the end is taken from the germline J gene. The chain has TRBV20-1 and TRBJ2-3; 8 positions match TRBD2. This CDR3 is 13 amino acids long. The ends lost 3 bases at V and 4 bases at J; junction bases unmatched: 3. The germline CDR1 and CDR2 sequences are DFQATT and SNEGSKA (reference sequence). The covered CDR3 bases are TGCAGTGCTAGCGGGGGGGGATCAGATACG. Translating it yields CSASGGGSDT. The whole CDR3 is CSASGGGSDTQYF.

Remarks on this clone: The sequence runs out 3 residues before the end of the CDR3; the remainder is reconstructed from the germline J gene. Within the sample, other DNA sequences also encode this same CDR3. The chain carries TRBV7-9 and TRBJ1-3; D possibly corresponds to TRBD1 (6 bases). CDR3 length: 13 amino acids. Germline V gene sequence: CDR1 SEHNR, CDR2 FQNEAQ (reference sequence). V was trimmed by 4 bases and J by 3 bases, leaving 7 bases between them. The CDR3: CASSSRGGNTIYF. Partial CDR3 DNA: TGTGCCAGCAGCTCCAGGGGTGGAAACACC.

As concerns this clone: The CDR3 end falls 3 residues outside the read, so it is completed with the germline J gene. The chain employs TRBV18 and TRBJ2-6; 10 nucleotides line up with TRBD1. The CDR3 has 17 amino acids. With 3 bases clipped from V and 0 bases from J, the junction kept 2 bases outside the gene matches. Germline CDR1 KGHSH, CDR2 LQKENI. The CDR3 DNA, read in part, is TGTGCCAGCTCACCGGGACAGGGGATCTCTGGGGCCAACGTC. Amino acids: CASSPGQGISGANV. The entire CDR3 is CASSPGQGISGANVLTF.

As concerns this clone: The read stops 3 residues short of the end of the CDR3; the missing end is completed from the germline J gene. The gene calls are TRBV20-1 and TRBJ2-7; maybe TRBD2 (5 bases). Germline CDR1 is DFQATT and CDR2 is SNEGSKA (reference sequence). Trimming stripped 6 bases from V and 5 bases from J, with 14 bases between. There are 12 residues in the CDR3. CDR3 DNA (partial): TGCAGTGCCGCCATTTTGAGGGACGAG. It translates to CSAAILRDE. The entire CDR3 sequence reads CSAAILRDEQYF.

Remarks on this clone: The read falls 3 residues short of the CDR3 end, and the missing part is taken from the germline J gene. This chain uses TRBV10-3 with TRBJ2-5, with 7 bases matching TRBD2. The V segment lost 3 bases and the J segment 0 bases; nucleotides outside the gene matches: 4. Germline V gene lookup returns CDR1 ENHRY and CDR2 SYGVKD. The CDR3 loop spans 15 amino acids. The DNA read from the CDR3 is TGTGCCATCAGTGATGGGCGGGAGAACCAAGAGACC. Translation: CAISDGRENQET. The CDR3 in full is CAISDGRENQETQYF.

CDR3 DNA, as far as it was read: TGTGCCAGCAGAGCCCGGGACAGGGTGTATAGCAATCAGCCC. This encodes CASRARDRVYSNQP. The complete CDR3 reads CASRARDRVYSNQPQHF. This chain joins TRBV2 and TRBJ1-5; TRBD1 matches at 9 bases. The observed sequence ends 3 residues before the CDR3 terminus, with the missing tail filled in from the germline J gene. This CDR3 is built from 17 residues. Trimming cost V 6 bases and J 0 bases; bases outside gene matches: 9. Germline loops: CDR1 SNHLY, CDR2 FYNNEI.

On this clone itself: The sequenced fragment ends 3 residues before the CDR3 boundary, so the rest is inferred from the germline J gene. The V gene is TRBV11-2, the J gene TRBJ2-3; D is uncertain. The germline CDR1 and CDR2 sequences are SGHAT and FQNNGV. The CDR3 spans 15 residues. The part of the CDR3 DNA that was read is TGTGCCAGCAGCCCAGGCTGGTCCCCGCAAGAGACG. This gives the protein CASSPGWSPQET. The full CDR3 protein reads CASSPGWSPQETQYF. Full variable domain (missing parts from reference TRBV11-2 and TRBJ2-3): EAGVAQSPRYKIIEKRQSVAFWCNPISGHATLYWYQQILGQGPKLLIQFQNNGVVDDSQLPKDRFSAERLKGVDSTLKIQPAKLEDSAVYLCASSPGWSPQETQYFGPGTRLTVL.

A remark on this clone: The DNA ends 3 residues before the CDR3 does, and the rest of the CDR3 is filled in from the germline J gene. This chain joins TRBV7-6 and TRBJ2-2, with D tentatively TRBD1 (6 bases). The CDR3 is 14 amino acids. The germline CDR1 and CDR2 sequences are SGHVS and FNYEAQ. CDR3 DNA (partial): TGTGCCAGCAGTCTCCAGGGGTACAATTCACCG. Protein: CASSLQGYNSP. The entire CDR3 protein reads CASSLQGYNSPLFF.

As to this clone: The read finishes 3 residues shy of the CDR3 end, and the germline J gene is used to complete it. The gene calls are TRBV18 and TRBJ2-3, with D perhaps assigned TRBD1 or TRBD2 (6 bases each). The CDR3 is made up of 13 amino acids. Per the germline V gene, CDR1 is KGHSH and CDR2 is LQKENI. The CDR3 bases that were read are TGTGCCAGCTCATTCTACAGGGAGGAGACG. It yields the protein CASSFYREET. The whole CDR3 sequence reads CASSFYREETQYF.

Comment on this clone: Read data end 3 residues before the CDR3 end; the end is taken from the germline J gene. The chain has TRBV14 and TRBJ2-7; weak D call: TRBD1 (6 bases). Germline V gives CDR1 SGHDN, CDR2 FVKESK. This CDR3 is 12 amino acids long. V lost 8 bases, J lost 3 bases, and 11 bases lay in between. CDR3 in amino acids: CASGQKYYEQYF. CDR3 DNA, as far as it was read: TGTGCCAGCGGACAGAAATACTACGAG.

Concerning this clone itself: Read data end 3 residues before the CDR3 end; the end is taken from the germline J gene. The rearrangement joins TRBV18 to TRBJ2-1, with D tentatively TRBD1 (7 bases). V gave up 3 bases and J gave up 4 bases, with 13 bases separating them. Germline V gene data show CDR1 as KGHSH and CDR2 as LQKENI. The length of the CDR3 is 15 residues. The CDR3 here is CASSPEGAQYNEQFF. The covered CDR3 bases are TGTGCCAGCTCACCGGAGGGGGCGCAGTACAATGAG.

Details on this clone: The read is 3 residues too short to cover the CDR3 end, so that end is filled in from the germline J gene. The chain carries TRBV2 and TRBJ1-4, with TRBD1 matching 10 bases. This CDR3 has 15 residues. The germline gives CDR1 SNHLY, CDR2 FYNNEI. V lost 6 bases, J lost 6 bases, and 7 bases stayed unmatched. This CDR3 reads CASRGFDRGHEKLFF. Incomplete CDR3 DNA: TGTGCCAGCAGGGGCTTCGACAGGGGGCATGAAAAA.

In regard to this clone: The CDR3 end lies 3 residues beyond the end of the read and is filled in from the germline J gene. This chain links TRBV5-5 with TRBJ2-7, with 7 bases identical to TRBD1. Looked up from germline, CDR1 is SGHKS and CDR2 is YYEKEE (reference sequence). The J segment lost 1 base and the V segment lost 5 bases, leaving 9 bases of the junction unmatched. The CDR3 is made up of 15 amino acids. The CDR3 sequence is CASRADPGQSYEQYF. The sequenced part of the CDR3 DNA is TGTGCCAGCAGAGCGGATCCGGGACAGTCCTACGAG.